This entry describes one T cell receptor beta chain. Its antigen is still unknown. The CDR3 length is 15 residues. The V gene's germline CDR1 is KGHSH and CDR2 LQKENI. Per individual sample, eight separate reactions were used to make cDNA. Molecular identifiers with 6-nucleotide sample barcodes were added during cDNA synthesis via template switching. Using the 5' RACE reads, TCRdb records one entry per CDR3 protein without DNA. Here the sample table reports approximately 200,000 distinct CDR3 sequences. The sample originates from a study of monozygotic twins with inflammatory bowel disease. Study results and limitations: None of the different T cell subtypes could be distinguished from one another.

The TCR comes from a human donor with ulcerative colitis or Crohn's disease, or a healthy co-twin of an affected twin (not recorded which). V and J are TRBV18 and TRBJ2-1. Sequencing was performed on blood. The CDR3: CASSPGSGLRNEQFF. Using reference TRBV18 and TRBJ2-1 for the parts outside the CDR3, the full variable domain is NAGVMQNPRHLVRRRGQEARLRCSPMKGHSHVYWYRQLPEEGLKFMVYLQKENIIDESGMPKERFSAEFPKEGPSILRIQQVVRGDSAAYFCASSPGSGLRNEQFFGPGTRLTVL.